This TCR beta chain is drawn from a study of beta chain features in type 1 diabetes (dated 2018 in TCRdb). For the wider study: Patients and healthy donors did not differ in mean age, gender distribution, total cell number or subset yield. A total of under 140,000,000 sorted cells were examined across all samples, and the number of cells per subset was strongly correlated with RNA yield. The study compared the TCRB repertoires of sorted circulating CD4+ T cell subsets in recently diagnosed type 1 diabetes patients with those in matched healthy donors. Regulatory and stem cell-like memory subsets were isolated from only 8 patients and roughly 8 healthy donors, whereas naive and central memory subsets came from all 30 or so donors. Broad study findings and their caveats: PCR might favor shorter templates, but patient and control samples were amplified and corrected together, so any skew would affect both groups equally. In all four CD4+ subsets, TCRB CDR3 length was moderately but significantly shorter in type 1 diabetes patients. Because cDNA was sequenced instead of genomic DNA, highly expressing activated cells could be over-represented, though the groups showed no difference in activation or CD3 levels. Patients with type 1 diabetes made fewer insertions and deleted more nucleotides at VDJ recombination sites, implying thymic rearrangement abnormalities. Naive, central memory and regulatory TCRB repertoires appeared to be more similar among patients than among healthy donors. Because small numbers of individuals were included in the HLA sub-analyses, any influence of HLA type on TCRB rearrangement was left unresolved.

The CDR3 measures 15 amino acids from cysteine to phenylalanine. The entry retains the CDR3 DNA only, 45 bases that are in frame from base 1. V ends up 5 bases short and J 2 bases short, with an unmatched junction base count of 7. As encoded in the germline V gene, CDR1 is MDHEN while CDR2 is SYDVKM. Concerning this clone itself: This receptor's antigen is unknown. Base quality data are lacking; no much larger clone is found one base away.

A single peripheral blood draw of around 0.11 L on average was collected from each donor into heparinised tubes. A BD FACSAria II and a panel including CD45RO, CCR7, CD25, CD127, CD95 and CD27 were used to sort naive, central memory, regulatory and stem cell-like memory CD4+ T cells. Every sorted population had a purity above 95%. PBMCs were isolated right away by Lymphoprep density gradient centrifugation and were stained directly, without culture. So that batch effects would be minimized, each experiment stained and sorted samples in pairs, pairing one healthy donor with one patient. All of the isolated RNA was reverse transcribed with the High Capacity cDNA Reverse Transcription Kit, so expressed TCRB transcripts were sequenced. Naive, central memory and regulatory T cell samples underwent deep immunoSEQ sequencing, averaging approximately 3.3 million total reads per sample. Sorted cells were lysed in RLT buffer, and RNA was extracted using DNase-treated RNeasy Micro or Mini kits according to cell number. Each cell subset was processed separately to prevent cross-contamination, with patient and healthy donor samples processed together. Using the immunoSEQ multiplex PCR, TCRB sequences were amplified from cDNA into 87-bp fragments spanning the CDR3 region. Sequencing of the amplicons was done on the Illumina HiSeq platform. On the authors' methods: PCR bias was corrected computationally using synthetic template baselines, and reads within Hamming distance 2 were collapsed, with unmergeable singletons discarded. Reads were aligned against IMGT so that V, D and J genes, CDR3 length and insertions or deletions at six rearrangement sites could be assigned. Within each subset, clonotype counts were normalized to sorted cell number, and only after that were true diversity and Gini coefficients computed with the tcR R package. Repertoire sharing was quantified using the overlap coefficient calculated on TCRB nucleotide sequences. In TCRdb, the immuneACCESS table is reduced to in-frame sequences with V and J assigned. These tables do not hold every clone; where another copy was compared, an unresolved V gene accounts for under half, and the others remain unexplained. V, J and clone size derive from that table, while D and trimming were established from the DNA sequence. This sample holds about 240,000 clones; 27% were observed only once. Approximately 4% of the sample belongs to the ten largest clones.

The chain is assembled from TRBV28 and TRBJ2-7; TRBD2 matches 9 bases in the middle. The sequenced sample was central memory CD4+ T cells from blood. This clonotype was sampled from a man aged 30-40 years in good health. The sequenced DNA is TGTGCCAGCAGTCCCGGGACTAGCCTTCCCTACGAGCAGTACTTC. It translates to CASSPGTSLPYEQYF.